This TCR beta chain was documented in a study of shared clonotypes between healthy human individuals. Study at large: The study drew on a couple of women and a few men aged 18 to 49 as donors.

Worth noting for this clone: The antigen is unknown.

The study's findings and limits: Exclusively blood specimens were collected; tissue repertoires likely differ.

Deep-level settings were used for running the assay. As handled by the study authors: Filtering was not the same, since immunoSEQ gave junction-only sequences without quality scores. Libraries were prepared by immunoSEQ multiplex PCR; TCRdb keeps only in-frame clonotypes and omits some of them. V, J and clone size were drawn from that table, and D and trimming were deduced from the DNA. This sample has hundreds of thousands of clones, with approximately 77% found just once. This clonotype originated in a woman between 35 and 50 years old in good health. Some clones in this sample may be carry-over from other donors' samples. The material sequenced was PBMCs.

Here the CDR3 DNA reads TGCGCCAGCAGTGATAGGGTAGGCTCTGGGGCCAACGTCCTGACTTTC. Amino acid sequence: CASSDRVGSGANVLTF. The gene calls are TRBV10-2 and TRBJ2-6; no definite D call. Germline CDR1 and CDR2: WSHSY and SAAADI. V lost 3 bases, J lost 0 bases, and 9 bases lay in between. CDR3 size: 16 residues.